The source of this T cell receptor beta chain is a study of control samples from healthy donors and cancer patients. Repertoires were generated with immunoSEQ multiplex PCR, while TCRdb's copy carries only in-frame clones and drops some. Here the sample spans 150,000 or so clones, around nine tenths being singletons. Germline assignment: CDR1 SGHRS and CDR2 YFSETQ. V trimming: 3 bases; J trimming: 6 bases; junction bases outside the gene matches: 2. The CDR3 sequence is 12 residues long. This clonotype originated in a man aged 35 to 55 in good health. Sequencing was done on a sample of blood. The chain links TRBV5-1 to TRBJ2-7, with 8 bases matching TRBD1. As DNA, the CDR3 is TGCGCCAGCAGCTCACAGGGGGGCGAGCAGTACTTC. It translates to CASSSQGGEQYF.